This T cell receptor (beta chain) was recorded in a study of identifying expanded T cells in peripheral blood. Profiling relied on immunoSEQ multiplex PCR, and the TCRdb table lists in-frame clones only, not all of them. The table has around 100,000 clones, around 89% seen once. Collection occurred without any documented infections or immune events in donors. The sample consisted of blood. This receptor was obtained from a person aged 18 to 75 in good health.

Written as DNA, the CDR3 is TGCAGCGTTGTACGGGGCGGCGGGGCCTACGAGCAGTACTTC. Its protein product is CSVVRGGGAYEQYF. J is TRBJ2-7 and V is TRBV29-1; D is perhaps TRBD2 (6 bases). V was clipped by 4 bases and J by 2 bases, with 15 bases between them. Germline CDR1 SQVTM, CDR2 ANQGSEA. The CDR3 is made up of 14 amino acids.